This entry lists 13 T cell receptor beta chains sequenced from one sample in a study of T cell responses to AZD1222 COVID-19 vaccine. The protocol was immunoSEQ multiplex PCR, while the TCRdb copy is restricted to in-frame clones and leaves out a portion. This table holds roughly 150,000 clones, 94% found once. The sample was peripheral blood, taken 28 days after the second AZD1222 dose. These receptors all come from an adult who received the AZD1222 COVID-19 vaccine.

This clone was counted between two and nine times. J is TRBJ2-7 and V is TRBV14; D is undetermined. The CDR3 loop spans 14 amino acids. Germline values: CDR1 SGHDN, CDR2 FVKESK. Trimming shortened V by 4 bases and J by 2 bases, and 12 bases separated the two germline ends. The DNA of the CDR3 is TGTGCCAGCAGCCCCCGCCGGCAGGCCTACGAGCAGTACTTC. Its translation: CASSPRRQAYEQYF. Based on the CDR3 plus reference TRBV14 and TRBJ2-7, the full variable domain is EAGVTQFPSHSVIEKGQTVTLRCDPISGHDNLYWYRRVMGKEIKFLLHFVKESKQDESGMPNNRFLAERTGGTYSTLKVQPAELEDSGVYFCASSPRRQAYEQYFGPGTRLTVT.

This clone was picked up one time. The chain recombines TRBV20-1 with TRBJ1-2; D is undetermined. Germline V lookup: CDR1 DFQATT, CDR2 SNEGSKA (reference sequence). V gave up 3 bases and J gave up 5 bases, with 13 bases separating them. CDR3 length: 13 residues. CDR3 DNA: TGCAGTGCTAGTTCGGGTAGAAGGTATGGCTACACCTTC. Its protein product is CSASSGRRYGYTF.

The chain has TRBV28 and TRBJ2-7; 10 nucleotides agree with TRBD1. The length of the CDR3 is 14 residues. Per the germline V gene, CDR1 is MDHEN and CDR2 is SYDVKM. The junction had 2 bases not matched to a gene; V was cut back by 4 bases and J by 2 bases. The CDR3 sequence: CASSSGTGAYEQYF. CDR3 bases: TGTGCCAGCAGTTCCGGGACAGGGGCCTACGAGCAGTACTTC.

The rearrangement uses TRBV2 and TRBJ2-7; no clear D. CDR1 and CDR2 (germline): SNHLY, FYNNEI. This CDR3 comprises 12 residues. V lost 8 bases and J 2 bases, leaving 10 bases between the germline ends. Here the CDR3 DNA reads TGTGCCAGCCAGAGGAAGGCCTACGAGCAGTACTTC. Its translation: CASQRKAYEQYF.

Written as DNA, the CDR3 is TGTGCCTGGACCGGGGCTCGTTTCTATGGCTACACCTTC. Protein: CAWTGARFYGYTF. The chain joins TRBV30 to TRBJ1-2; a possible D gene is TRBD1 (5 bases). The CDR3 has 13 amino acids. The ends were cut back, 4 bases at V and 4 bases at J, with 13 bases in the middle. Germline loops: CDR1 GTSNPN, CDR2 SVGIG (reference sequence).

This sequence joins TRBV7-2 and TRBJ2-5, with D tentatively TRBD1 or TRBD2 (6 bases each). Between the trimmed V and J ends, which lost 2 bases and 4 bases, there was a span of 11 bases. CDR1 and CDR2 from the germline V gene are SGHTA and FQGNSA. This CDR3 is built from 14 residues. CDR3 bases: TGTGCCAGCAGCTTAAGGGGGGCAGGAGAGACCCAGTACTTC. Residues: CASSLRGAGETQYF.

The genes are TRBV3-1 (or the pseudogene TRBV3-2) and TRBJ2-4; tentative D call: TRBD1 (5 bases). This CDR3 region has 15 residues. V was shortened by 1 base and J by 0 bases, with 7 bases between the two germline ends. The V gene's germline CDR1 is LGHDT and CDR2 YNNKEL (reference sequence). The CDR3 DNA follows: TGTGCCAGCAGCCAAGGGGGCCTAGCCAAAAACATTCAGTACTTC. This codes for CASSQGGLAKNIQYF.

The rearrangement joins TRBV27 to TRBJ1-1; maybe TRBD1 (6 bases). The germline V gene encodes CDR1 MNHEY and CDR2 SMNVEV (reference sequence). This CDR3 contains 15 residues. Trimming stripped 1 base from V and 4 bases from J, with 13 bases between. The DNA of the CDR3 is TGTGCCAGCAGTTTATTGGCAGGGGCAAGCACTGAAGCTTTCTTT. As protein: CASSLLAGASTEAFF.

The V gene is TRBV7-7, the J gene TRBJ1-1; tentative D call: TRBD1 (6 bases). CDR1 and CDR2 (germline): SSHAT, FNYEAQ (reference sequence). The CDR3 is made up of 17 amino acids. The V end lost 4 bases, the J end lost 0 bases, and 18 bases lay between the germline ends. This CDR3 reads CASSSVGKGGLNTEAFF. CDR3 in DNA: TGTGCCAGCAGCTCAGTAGGGAAGGGGGGGTTGAACACTGAAGCTTTCTTT. Filled out from reference TRBV7-7 and TRBJ1-1, the complete variable domain reads GAGVSQSPRYKVTKRGQDVTLRCDPISSHATLYWYQQALGQGPEFLTYFNYEAQPDKSGLPSDRFSAERPEGSISTLTIQRTEQRDSAMYRCASSSVGKGGLNTEAFFGQGTRLTVV.

The chain is built from TRBV9 and TRBJ2-3; TRBD2 is a possible D gene (6 bases). The CDR3 sequence is 15 residues long. The germline V gene has CDR1 SGDLS and CDR2 YYNGEE. The V end was cut by 3 bases, the J end by 1 base, with 12 bases between. The CDR3 region is CASSGGRYRTDTQYF. In DNA form, the CDR3 reads TGTGCCAGCAGCGGAGGGAGGTACCGCACAGATACGCAGTATTTT.

This clone was observed once. The chain carries TRBV5-1 and TRBJ1-1; maybe TRBD1 (5 bases). V lost 3 bases and J 5 bases, leaving 14 bases between the germline ends. Germline V gives CDR1 SGHRS, CDR2 YFSETQ. CDR3 length equals 14 residues. CDR3 nucleotide sequence: TGCGCCAGCAGCTCAATACAGGCGCCGACTGAAGCTTTCTTT. Translation gives CASSSIQAPTEAFF.

The rearrangement joins TRBV18 to TRBJ2-3, with D possibly being TRBD2 (6 bases). Trimming stripped 3 bases from V and 1 base from J, with 17 bases between. Germline loops: CDR1 KGHSH, CDR2 LQKENI. The CDR3 runs 17 residues. The CDR3 region has the DNA TGTGCCAGCTCACCTCAGGTGGGACTGGAGGGCACAGATACGCAGTATTTT. It specifies CASSPQVGLEGTDTQYF.

The CDR3 DNA reads as TGTGCCAGCAGCACACCTAGCTCCTACGAGCAGTACTTC. Its translation: CASSTPSSYEQYF. This chain uses TRBV11-2 with TRBJ2-7; D is unclear. The CDR3 length is 13 residues. V gave up 5 bases and J gave up 0 bases, with 8 bases separating them. The germline CDR1 and CDR2 sequences are SGHAT and FQNNGV. Full variable domain (outside the CDR3, taken from reference TRBV11-2 and TRBJ2-7): EAGVAQSPRYKIIEKRQSVAFWCNPISGHATLYWYQQILGQGPKLLIQFQNNGVVDDSQLPKDRFSAERLKGVDSTLKIQPAKLEDSAVYLCASSTPSSYEQYFGPGTRLTVT.